Listed below are T cell receptor beta chains from one sample, sequenced in a study of control samples from healthy donors and cancer patients. Measured with immunoSEQ multiplex PCR; TCRdb has only the in-frame clones, and not every one. The sample has 100,000 to 150,000 clones, about 90% seen once. The sequenced sample was blood. Receptor source: a man between 18 and 29 years old in good health. Each CDR3 is given without its conserved first and last residue. Each record gives: CDR3 length, J gene, V gene, CDR3 protein.

13 | TRBJ2-7 | TRBV5-6 | ASSLLAGRSYEQY
17 | TRBJ2-6 | TRBV2 | ASSVRQGEGGSGANVLT
13 | TRBJ1-1 | TRBV9 | ASGGPGTLNTEAF
12 | TRBJ2-5 | TRBV30 | AWSVRRLQETQY
13 | TRBJ2-2 | TRBV24-1 | ATSDSPGTEGELF
15 | TRBJ1-2 | TRBV3-1/TRBV3-2 | ASSQHPGSVFSYGYT
11 | TRBJ1-1 | TRBV6-5 | ASTRVGNTEAF
15 | TRBJ2-2 | TRBV28 | ASSLLASGGSTGELF
13 | TRBJ2-1 | TRBV5-1 | ASSLGQVSYNEQF
11 | TRBJ2-1 | TRBV29-1 | SVEFRTPLEQF
9 | TRBJ2-1 | TRBV12-3/TRBV12-4 | ASTRTGFKF
13 | TRBJ1-5 | TRBV4-1 | ASSHIQGANQPQH
12 | TRBJ2-7 | TRBV24-1 | ATAVEREGQEQY
10 | TRBJ1-2 | TRBV12-3/TRBV12-4 | ASTNNNYGYT
12 | TRBJ2-7 | TRBV7-9 | ASSRIEGGREQY
12 | TRBJ1-2 | TRBV30 | AWSTGPSFYGYT
12 | TRBJ1-4 | TRBV7-6 | ASSSTGASEKLF
14 | TRBJ2-7 | TRBV6-1 | ASREGGTGGLYEQY
14 | TRBJ2-3 | TRBV11-1 | ASSLGQMRVKDTQY
15 | TRBJ1-5 | TRBV6-1 | ASSEAPSGGAFQPQH
14 | TRBJ2-2 | TRBV5-4 | ASSLSRTGTRGELF
15 | TRBJ1-1 | TRBV5-1 | ASSLDTLQSVNTEAF
9 | TRBJ2-7 | TRBV5-1 | ASSRDYEQY
11 | TRBJ1-2 | TRBV27 | ASSTGTGGWYT
14 | TRBJ2-7 | TRBV4-1 | ASSQDAAGEICEQY
10 | TRBJ1-2 | TRBV30 | AWSVSGNGYT
12 | TRBJ1-5 | TRBV10-2 | ASSGSREGQPQH
17 | TRBJ2-7 | TRBV4-2 | ASSETPGTSGLSSYEQY
12 | TRBJ2-3 | TRBV6-6 | ASSYRVGADTQY
12 | TRBJ1-1 | TRBV10-2 | ASSEGLLNTEAF
11 | TRBJ2-1 | TRBV7-9 | ASSGFGVNEQF
11 | TRBJ2-6 | TRBV30 | ARDRRGANVLT
13 | TRBJ2-1 | TRBV11-3 | ASSPSGTGGKEQF
14 | TRBJ1-4 | TRBV5-1 | ASSFGVRGRDEKLF
10 | TRBJ2-6 | TRBV19 | ASSPSSRVLT
16 | TRBJ1-1 | TRBV7-2 | ASSLVGGAWNMNTEAF
12 | TRBJ2-7 | TRBV30 | AWSVYGFEYEQY
11 | TRBJ2-5 | TRBV5-1 | ASSLRQQETQY
13 | TRBJ2-5 | TRBV11-2 | ASSYKTGGKETQY
13 | TRBJ2-1 | TRBV5-5 | ASSLTDGSYNEQF
10 | TRBJ2-7 | TRBV29-1 | SVEGSAYEQY
11 | TRBJ1-5 | TRBV5-6 | ASSWNVNQPQH
13 | TRBJ2-5 | TRBV6-1 | ASREGAPWGETQY
15 | TRBJ2-3 | TRBV27 | ASSSLTSGSLADTQY
13 | TRBJ1-2 | TRBV6-5 | ASSQRSSANYGYT
11 | TRBJ2-7 | TRBV6-2/TRBV6-3 | ASSPGHTYEQY
12 | TRBJ1-1 | TRBV6-2/TRBV6-3 | ASSYWGRDTEAF
13 | TRBJ1-1 | TRBV5-1 | ASRGRAGEGTEAF
10 | TRBJ2-7 | TRBV5-1 | ASSLEVGEQY
12 | TRBJ2-5 | TRBV19 | ASSIRSSKETQY
13 | TRBJ2-3 | TRBV3-1/TRBV3-2 | ASSSGQGVWDTQY
16 | TRBJ1-5 | TRBV28 | ASSLTPTGMGGNQPQH
13 | TRBJ2-2 | TRBV7-3 | ASSPGTANTGELF
11 | TRBJ2-2 | TRBV2 | ASSGINTGELF
12 | TRBJ1-5 | TRBV6-2/TRBV6-3 | ASSYLGEAEPQH